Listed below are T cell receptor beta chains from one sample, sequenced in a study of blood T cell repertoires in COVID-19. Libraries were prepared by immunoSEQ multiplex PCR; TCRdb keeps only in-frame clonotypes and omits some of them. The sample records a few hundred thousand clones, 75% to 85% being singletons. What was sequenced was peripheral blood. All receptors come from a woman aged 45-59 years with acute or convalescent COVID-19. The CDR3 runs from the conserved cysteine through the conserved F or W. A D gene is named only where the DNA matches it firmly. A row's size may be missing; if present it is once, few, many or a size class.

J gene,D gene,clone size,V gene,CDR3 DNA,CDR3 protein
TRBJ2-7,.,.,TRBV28,TGTGCCAGCAGGAAACAGGGTCCCTACGAGCAGTACTTC,CASRKQGPYEQYF
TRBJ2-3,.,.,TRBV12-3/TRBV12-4,TGTGCCAGCAGTTTTTCCGGCACAGATACGCAGTATTTT,CASSFSGTDTQYF
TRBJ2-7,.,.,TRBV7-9,TGTGCCAGCAGCTTTTCTAGTAACGAGCAGTACTTC,CASSFSSNEQYF
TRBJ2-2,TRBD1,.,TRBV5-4,TGTGCCAGCAGCATTCGACAGGGGGACACCGGGGAGCTGTTTTTT,CASSIRQGDTGELFF
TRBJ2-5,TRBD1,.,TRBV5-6,TGTGCCAGCAGCCTGATCCCGGACAGGGAAGAGACCCAGTACTTC,CASSLIPDREETQYF
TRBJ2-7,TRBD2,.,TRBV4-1,TGCGCCAGCAGCCAGGGACTAGCGGGGCTCGTCTCCTACGAGCAGTACTTC,CASSQGLAGLVSYEQYF
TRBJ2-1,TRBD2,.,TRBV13,TGTGCCAGCTTGACTAGCGGGGGGGCAGGTGATGAGCAGTTCTTC,CASLTSGGAGDEQFF
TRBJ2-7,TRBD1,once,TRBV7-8,TGTGCCAGCAGCTTAAGGGACAGGGCCTACGAGCAGTACTTC,CASSLRDRAYEQYF
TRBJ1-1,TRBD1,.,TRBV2,TGTGCCAGCAGTATGGACAGGTCTAGCACTGAAGCTTTCTTT,CASSMDRSSTEAFF
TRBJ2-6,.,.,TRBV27,TGTGCCAGCAGTTTAGGCCAGTACAGCTCTGGGGCCAACGTCCTGACTTTC,CASSLGQYSSGANVLTF
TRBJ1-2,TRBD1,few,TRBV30,TGTGCCTGGAGTACCCCCCGGACAGGGGCGCGCTATGGCTACACCTTC,CAWSTPRTGARYGYTF
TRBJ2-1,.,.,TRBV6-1,TGTGCCAGCAGTGAAGCGCAGTTCTGGCAGTTCTTC,CASSEAQFWQFF
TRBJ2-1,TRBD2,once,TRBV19,TGTGCCAGTAGTGTGACTAGCGGGAGCCACAATGAGCAGTTCTTC,CASSVTSGSHNEQFF
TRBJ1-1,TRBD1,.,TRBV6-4,TGTGCCAGCAGGACAGACAGGGGGAACACTGAAGCTTTCTTT,CASRTDRGNTEAFF
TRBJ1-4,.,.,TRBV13,TGTGCCAGCAGCTCTTCAGGGAGGGATGAAAAACTGTTTTTT,CASSSSGRDEKLFF
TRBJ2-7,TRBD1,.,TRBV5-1,TGCGCCAGCAGCTTGAGTGCAGGGGGCTACGAGCAGTACTTC,CASSLSAGGYEQYF
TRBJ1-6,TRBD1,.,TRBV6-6,TGTGCCAGCAGGCGGACAGGGGGCGAATTCAATTCACCCCTCCACTTT,CASRRTGGEFNSPLHF
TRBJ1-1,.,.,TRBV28,TGTGCCAGCTTAGTGACGGGGAACACTGAAGCTTTCTTT,CASLVTGNTEAFF
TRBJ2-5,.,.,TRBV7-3,TGTGCCAGCAGCCAATCCGGACTGGCCCAAGAGACCCAGTACTTC,CASSQSGLAQETQYF
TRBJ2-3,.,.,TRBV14,TGTGCCAGCAGCCAAGCTAATGATTTTGCCTACAGGGAACAGATGTCGGATACGCAGTATTTT,CASSQANDFAYREQMSDTQYF
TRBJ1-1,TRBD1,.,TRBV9,TGTGCCAGCAGCGCCGGGACAGGCCTCAGAACTGAAGCTTTCTTT,CASSAGTGLRTEAFF
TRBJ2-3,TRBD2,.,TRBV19,TGTGCCAGTAGCCGTAAAATGGGGGTTAGCGGGGCAAAGAGCACAGATACGCAGTATTTT,CASSRKMGVSGAKSTDTQYF
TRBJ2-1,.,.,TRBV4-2,TGTGCCAGCAGCCAAGGGAGTCCCCGTGGGATGGGGCCCAATGAGCAGTTCTTC,CASSQGSPRGMGPNEQFF
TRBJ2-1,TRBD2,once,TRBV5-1,TGCGCCAGCAGCTTGGGACTAGCGGGAGTGAATGAGCAGTTCTTC,CASSLGLAGVNEQFF
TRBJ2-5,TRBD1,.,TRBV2,TGTGCCAGCAGTGAAATGTCAGGGGGCTGGGAGACCCAGTACTTC,CASSEMSGGWETQYF
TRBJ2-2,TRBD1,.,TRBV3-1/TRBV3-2,TGTGCCAGCAGCCTTGGGACAGGGGGCAGGGGCACCGGGGAGCTGTTTTTT,CASSLGTGGRGTGELFF
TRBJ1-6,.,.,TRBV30,TGTGCCTGGAACATGGGTCGAGGCTCCTATAATTCACCCCTCCACTTT,CAWNMGRGSYNSPLHF
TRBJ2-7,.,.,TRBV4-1,TGCGCCAGCAGCCGAACAATAGACTGGGACGAGCAGTACTTC,CASSRTIDWDEQYF
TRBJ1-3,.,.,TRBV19,TGTGCCAGTAGTCCTCAACCGAGCTCTGGAAACACCATATATTTT,CASSPQPSSGNTIYF
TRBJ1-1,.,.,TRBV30,TGTGCCTGGAGGATAGACAGTTACACTGAAGCTTTCTTT,CAWRIDSYTEAFF
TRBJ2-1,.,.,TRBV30,TGTGCCTGGAGTGTACAGGTTTACAATGAGCAGTTCTTC,CAWSVQVYNEQFF
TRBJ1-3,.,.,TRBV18,TGTGCCAGCTCACCACGGACAGCTGGAAACACCATATATTTT,CASSPRTAGNTIYF
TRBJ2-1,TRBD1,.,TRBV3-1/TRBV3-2,TGTGCCAGCAGCCATAACAGGGGGCGCCCCTACAATGAGCAGTTCTTC,CASSHNRGRPYNEQFF
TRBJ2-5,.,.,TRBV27,TGTGCCAGCAGCTCCTTAGGGGCCGTCCGAAAGACCCAGTACTTC,CASSSLGAVRKTQYF
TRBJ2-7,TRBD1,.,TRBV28,TGTGCCAGCAGGGGGACAGGGCTCTACGAGCAGTACTTC,CASRGTGLYEQYF